This T cell receptor beta chain is from a study of immune evolution from preneoplasia to lung adenocarcinoma. Broader study findings: Normal lung had the highest top T cell clone frequencies. Clonality was highest in normal lung, lower in later-stage lesions apparently.

As for this clone: What it recognizes is unknown.

Trimming removed 5 bases at V and 5 bases at J, with 16 bases between. The CDR3 runs 15 residues. CDR1 and CDR2 (germline): SEHNR, FQNEAQ (reference sequence). Using immunoSEQ multiplex PCR, the repertoire was profiled, and TCRdb retains in-frame clones only, with some absent. The table lists approximately 10,000 clones, roughly 77% of them singletons. This receptor was obtained from a donor at least 70 years old with lung adenocarcinoma. Sequences were obtained from FFPE minimally invasive lung adenocarcinoma tissue. The V and J genes are TRBV7-9 and TRBJ2-1; weak D call: TRBD2 (6 bases). In nucleotides, the CDR3 is TGTGCCAGCAGCCCAGACCACGGGGAGGACAATGAGCAGTTCTTC. Translating it yields CASSPDHGEDNEQFF.